This TCR beta chain was identified during a study of blood T cell repertoires in COVID-19. Across the study: The analysed material was cDNA or gDNA that came from T cells, B-cell-depleted T cells, or PBMCs.

How the authors handled the data: Amplifying reference gene primers gave estimates of nucleated cell counts. The data were produced by immunoSEQ multiplex PCR, yet TCRdb's version contains in-frame clones alone and is incomplete. V and J calls and clone size are copied from that table; D and trimming were computed from the DNA. The repertoire holds approximately 250,000 clones, approximately 86% seen once, with roughly 5% in the top ten. This CDR3 contains 14 residues. The V end lost 5 bases, the J end lost 3 bases, and 11 bases lay between the germline ends. In germline, CDR1 is LNHDA, CDR2 SQIVND (reference sequence). This clone is a singleton in its sample.

The TCR originated in a woman in her fifties or sixties with COVID-19, enrolled during active disease. The sequencing sample was made of peripheral blood. The chain has TRBV19 and TRBJ2-4, with D maybe TRBD2 (5 bases). DNA for the CDR3: TGTGCCAGTAGTGGTTGGGGAGTCAAAAACATTCAGTACTTC. Translated: CASSGWGVKNIQYF.